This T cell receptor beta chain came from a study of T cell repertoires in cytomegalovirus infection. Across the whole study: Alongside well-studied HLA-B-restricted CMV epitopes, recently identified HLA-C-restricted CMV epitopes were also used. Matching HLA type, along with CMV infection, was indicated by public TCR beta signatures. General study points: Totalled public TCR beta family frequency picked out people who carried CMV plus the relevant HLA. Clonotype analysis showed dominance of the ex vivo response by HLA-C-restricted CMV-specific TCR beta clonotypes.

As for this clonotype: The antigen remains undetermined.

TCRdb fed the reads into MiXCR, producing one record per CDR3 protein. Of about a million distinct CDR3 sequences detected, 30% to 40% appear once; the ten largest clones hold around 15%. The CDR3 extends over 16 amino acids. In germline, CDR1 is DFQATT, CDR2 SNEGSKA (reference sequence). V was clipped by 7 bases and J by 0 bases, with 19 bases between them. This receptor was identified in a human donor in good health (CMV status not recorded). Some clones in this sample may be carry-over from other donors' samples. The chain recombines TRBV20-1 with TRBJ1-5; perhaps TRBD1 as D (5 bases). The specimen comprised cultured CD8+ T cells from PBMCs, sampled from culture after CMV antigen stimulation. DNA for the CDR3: TGCAGTGTTAGGGGTCCTGGACGACATAGCAATCAGCCCCAGCATTTT. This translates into CSVRGPGRHSNQPQHF.